These 17 T cell receptor beta chains originate from one sample sequenced in a study of cytomegalovirus exposure and HLA in healthy donors. The PCR made use of 60 Vbeta and 13 Jbeta primers. Clones were sequenced by immunoSEQ multiplex PCR, and TCRdb holds only the in-frame ones, with some missing. The data contain 150,000 or so clones, about 75% of them singletons. The sequencing sample was made of PBMCs. All receptors derive from a man aged 18 to 29 in good health and CMV-seropositive.

The chain has TRBV6-1 and TRBJ2-7; D might be TRBD1 (6 bases). Germline CDR1 reads MNHNS; CDR2 reads SASEGT. The V and J ends lost 4 bases and 4 bases respectively, with 11 bases between them. This CDR3 has 13 residues. The CDR3 protein is CASSAPTGYEQYV. The DNA of the CDR3 is TGTGCCAGCAGTGCCCCGACAGGTTACGAGCAGTACGTC.

The V call is TRBV5-4, the J call TRBJ2-7; the D gene is possibly TRBD2 (7 bases). Trimming cost V 1 base and J 3 bases, with 14 bases left between them. The CDR3 covers 15 residues. Germline V gives CDR1 SGHNT, CDR2 YYREEE (reference sequence). The CDR3 bases are TGTGCCAGCAGCTTGTCTCCGGGGGGCTTCTACGAGCAGTACGTC. Its translation: CASSLSPGGFYEQYV.

The chain joins TRBV29-1 to TRBJ1-4; 8 bases are a match to TRBD1. From germline, CDR1 is SQVTM and CDR2 ANQGSEA. V lost 4 bases, J lost 8 bases, and 12 bases stayed unmatched. The length of the CDR3 is 15 residues. CDR3 sequence reads: CSVGRTAGGKEKLFF. CDR3 DNA sequence: TGCAGCGTTGGCCGAACGGCAGGGGGCAAGGAAAAACTGTTTTTT.

This clone was picked up a small number of times. This specimen includes other DNA sequences encoding the same CDR3. The chain links TRBV15 to TRBJ2-2; D gene unclear. The CDR3 runs 14 residues. V was trimmed by 1 base and J by 1 base, leaving 4 bases between them. Germline V gene data show CDR1 as LNHNV and CDR2 as YYDKDF (reference sequence). The CDR3 region is CATSRGQNTGELFF. The CDR3 nucleotides are TGTGCCACCAGCAGAGGGCAGAACACCGGGGAGCTGTTTTTT. The complete variable domain, with remaining parts taken from reference TRBV15 and TRBJ2-2, reads DAMVIQNPRYQVTQFGKPVTLSCSQTLNHNVMYWYQQKSSQAPKLLFHYYDKDFNNEADTPDNFQSRRPNTSFCFLDIRSPGLGDTAMYLCATSRGQNTGELFFGEGSRLTVL.

The chain employs TRBV11-2 and TRBJ2-7; 11 bases are a match to TRBD2. The CDR3 runs 15 residues. In germline, CDR1 is SGHAT, CDR2 FQNNGV. J lost 6 bases, V lost 1 base, and 5 bases had no gene match. CDR3 DNA: TGTGCCAGCAGCTTAGTAGCGGGAGGGTCGGGCGAGCAGTACGTC. Encoded protein: CASSLVAGGSGEQYV.

The rearrangement joins TRBV7-9 to TRBJ1-2; D ambiguous. The CDR3 length is 14 residues. Germline V gene lookup returns CDR1 SEHNR and CDR2 FQNEAQ (reference sequence). V lost 5 bases and J lost 8, with 18 bases in between. CDR3 nucleotide sequence: TGTGCCAGCAGCCCCCGGGAGGTAATAAGCGGCTACACCTTC. Protein: CASSPREVISGYTF.

The rearrangement joins TRBV19 to TRBJ2-2; the D gene is possibly TRBD1 (6 bases). Trimming left V 3 bases short and J 3 bases short, with 14 bases between. The CDR3 covers 16 residues. Germline-derived CDR1 and CDR2 are LNHDA and SQIVND (reference sequence). CDR3 sequence: CASSIKTGSDTGELFF. CDR3 coding DNA: TGTGCCAGTAGTATTAAAACAGGGTCAGACACCGGGGAGCTGTTTTTT.

The rearrangement links TRBV5-4 to TRBJ1-2, with 9 bases matching TRBD1. The CDR3 has 16 amino acids. Germline CDR1 and CDR2: SGHNT and YYREEE (reference sequence). The ends lost 5 bases at V and 7 bases at J; junction bases unmatched: 15. The CDR3 coding sequence is TGTGCCAGCAGTCCCGGGACAGGGCTAAATACAGCTGGCTACACCTTC. The encoded protein is CASSPGTGLNTAGYTF.

V and J are TRBV6-1 and TRBJ1-2, with D uncertain. V lost 2 bases and J lost 4, with 14 bases in between. This CDR3 contains 15 residues. Per germline, CDR1 MNHNS and CDR2 SASEGT. The CDR3 DNA reads TGTGCCAGCAGTGAATACGCCCTCGGGAGCTATGGCTACACCTTC. Amino acids: CASSEYALGSYGYTF.

V gene TRBV29-1 combines with J gene TRBJ2-5, with D unclear. CDR3 length: 10 amino acids. CDR1 is SQVTM and CDR2 is ANQGSEA in the germline V gene. Between the trimmed V and J ends, which lost 6 bases and 2 bases, there was a span of 4 bases. The CDR3 sequence is CSVRQETQYF. For the CDR3, the DNA is TGCAGCGTCCGTCAAGAGACCCAGTACTTC.

The genes are TRBV19 and TRBJ1-6; no firm D call. Looked up from germline, CDR1 is LNHDA and CDR2 is SQIVND (reference sequence). V gave up 3 bases and J gave up 0 bases, with 12 bases separating them. This CDR3 is 17 amino acids long. The CDR3 DNA is TGTGCCAGTAGTATTTCTACAGTCAGCTCCTATAATTCACCCCTCCACTTT. This translates into CASSISTVSSYNSPLHF. Supplemented by reference TRBV19 and TRBJ1-6, the full variable domain reads DGGITQSPKYLFRKEGQNVTLSCEQNLNHDAMYWYRQDPGQGLRLIYYSQIVNDFQKGDIAEGYSVSREKKESFPLTVTSAQKNPTAFYLCASSISTVSSYNSPLHFGNGTRLTVT.

The table lists this clone with a count of one. CDR3 nucleotide sequence: TGTGCCACCAGCAGGATAGGGGACAAACGGAGGAATGAGCAGTTCTTC. As protein: CATSRIGDKRRNEQFF. The V call is TRBV15, the J call TRBJ2-1; a possible D gene is TRBD1 (6 bases). CDR3 length: 16 amino acids. Germline assignment: CDR1 LNHNV and CDR2 YYDKDF (reference sequence). Trimming took 3 bases from V and 7 from J, leaving 19 bases between them.

The chain is built from TRBV5-4 and TRBJ2-5, with D possibly being TRBD2 (7 bases). The length of the CDR3 is 17 residues. Per the germline V gene, CDR1 is SGHNT and CDR2 is YYREEE (reference sequence). Trimming removed 4 bases from V and 3 bases from J, with 22 bases in between. CDR3 coding DNA: TGTGCCAGCAGCCCCAAAGGGGGGGCGGGGGTGGAAGAGACCCAGTACTTC. Its protein product is CASSPKGGAGVEETQYF.

The rearrangement uses TRBV27 and TRBJ1-2; 8 positions match TRBD1. The CDR3 length is 14 residues. CDR1 and CDR2 (germline): MNHEY, SMNVEV (reference sequence). V lost 4 bases and J lost 3; bases outside the gene matches: 4. For the CDR3, the DNA is TGTGCCAGCAGTTCTGACAGGGGAGACTATGGCTACACCTTC. This translates into CASSSDRGDYGYTF.

The V gene is TRBV5-4, the J gene TRBJ1-4; TRBD1 matches 8 bases. The germline CDR1 and CDR2 sequences are SGHNT and YYREEE (reference sequence). Trimming cost V 4 bases and J 10 bases; bases outside gene matches: 6. The length of the CDR3 is 13 residues. The chain's CDR3 is CASSHPDRAKLFF. CDR3 coding DNA: TGTGCCAGCAGCCACCCGGACAGGGCAAAACTGTTTTTT.

This chain uses TRBV2 with TRBJ1-5; TRBD1 agrees at 10 bases. The V gene end was trimmed by 9 bases and the J gene end by 6 bases; junction bases not matched to a gene: 5. This CDR3 contains 13 residues. Germline V CDR1 and CDR2: SNHLY, FYNNEI. The DNA of the CDR3 is TGTGCCAGTAACGACAGGGGGCTTCAGCCCCAGCATTTT. Translation: CASNDRGLQPQHF. Supplemented by reference TRBV2 and TRBJ1-5, the full variable domain reads EPEVTQTPSHQVTQMGQEVILRCVPISNHLYFYWYRQILGQKVEFLVSFYNNEISEKSEIFDDQFSVERPDGSNFTLKIRSTKLEDSAMYFCASNDRGLQPQHFGDGTRLSIL.

The V and J genes are TRBV30 and TRBJ1-4; 10 positions agree with TRBD1. Germline CDR1 reads GTSNPN; CDR2 reads SVGIG (reference sequence). Trimming removed 0 bases from V and 10 bases from J; junction bases left unmatched: 8. This CDR3 region has 15 residues. The CDR3 protein is CAWSVGKDRGVKLFF. The DNA of the CDR3 is TGTGCCTGGAGTGTAGGGAAGGACAGGGGGGTAAAACTGTTTTTT.